These 4 T cell receptor beta chains were sequenced from one sample in a study of cytomegalovirus exposure and HLA in healthy donors. PCR involved 60 Vbeta and 13 Jbeta primers. Clones were sequenced by immunoSEQ multiplex PCR, and TCRdb holds only the in-frame ones, with some missing. This table holds about 230,000 clones, around 83% found once. The material sequenced was PBMCs. Source of these receptors: a girl aged 2-15 years in good health and CMV-seronegative.

The rearrangement links TRBV5-6 to TRBJ2-2, with D perhaps TRBD1 (5 bases). Germline-derived CDR1 and CDR2 are SGHDT and YYEEEE. The V end lost 2 bases, the J end lost 4 bases, and 9 bases lay between the germline ends. The CDR3 totals 14 residues. The CDR3 bases are TGTGCCAGCAGCTTAGGGGTTCCCACCGGGGAGCTGTTTTTT. As protein: CASSLGVPTGELFF.

The chain couples TRBV5-1 to TRBJ1-4; 9 nucleotides line up with TRBD1. The germline V gene encodes CDR1 SGHRS and CDR2 YFSETQ. The CDR3 has 15 residues. With 4 bases clipped from V and 8 bases from J, the junction kept 9 bases outside the gene matches. In DNA, the CDR3 is TGCGCCAGCAGCCGGCTGGGGGACAGGGAGGAAAAACTGTTTTTT. Protein product: CASSRLGDREEKLFF. The full variable domain, its missing parts supplied by reference TRBV5-1 and TRBJ1-4, is KAGVTQTPRYLIKTRGQQVTLSCSPISGHRSVSWYQQTPGQGLQFLFEYFSETQRNKGNFPGRFSGRQFSNSRSEMNVSTLELGDSALYLCASSRLGDREEKLFFGSGTQLSVL.

The V and J genes are TRBV5-6 and TRBJ1-5; D is undetermined. CDR1 is SGHDT, CDR2 YYEEEE, per germline. Trimming stripped 0 bases from V and 0 bases from J, with 19 bases between. The CDR3 sequence is 19 residues long. The chain's CDR3 is CASSLEAKGGFYSNQPQHF. Here the CDR3 DNA reads TGTGCCAGCAGCTTGGAGGCGAAGGGAGGGTTTTATAGCAATCAGCCCCAGCATTTT.

CDR3 loop: CASSWTGTGFTEQYF. The CDR3 nucleotides are TGCGCCAGCAGCTGGACCGGGACAGGGTTCACAGAGCAGTACTTC. The V gene is TRBV5-1, the J gene TRBJ2-7; 9 nucleotides align to TRBD1. Trimming removed 3 bases from V and 7 bases from J; junction bases left unmatched: 11. CDR3 length: 15 residues. CDR1 SGHRS and CDR2 YFSETQ come from the germline V gene. The variable domain in full, completed from reference TRBV5-1 and TRBJ2-7, reads KAGVTQTPRYLIKTRGQQVTLSCSPISGHRSVSWYQQTPGQGLQFLFEYFSETQRNKGNFPGRFSGRQFSNSRSEMNVSTLELGDSALYLCASSWTGTGFTEQYFGPGTRLTVT.